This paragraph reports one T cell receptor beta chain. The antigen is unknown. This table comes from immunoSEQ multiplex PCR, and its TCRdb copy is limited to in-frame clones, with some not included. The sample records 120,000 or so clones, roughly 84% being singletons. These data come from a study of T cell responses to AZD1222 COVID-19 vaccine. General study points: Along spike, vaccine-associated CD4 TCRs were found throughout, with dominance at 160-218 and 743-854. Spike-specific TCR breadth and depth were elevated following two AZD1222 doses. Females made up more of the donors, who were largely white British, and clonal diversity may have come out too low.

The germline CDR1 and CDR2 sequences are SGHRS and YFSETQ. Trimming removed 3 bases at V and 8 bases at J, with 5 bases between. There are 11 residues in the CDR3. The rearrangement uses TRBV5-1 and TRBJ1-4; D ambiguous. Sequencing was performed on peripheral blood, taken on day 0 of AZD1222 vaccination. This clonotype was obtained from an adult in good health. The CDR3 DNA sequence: TGCGCCAGCAGCTCGGAAGAAAAACTGTTTTTT. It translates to CASSSEEKLFF. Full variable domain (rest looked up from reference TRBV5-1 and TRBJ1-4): KAGVTQTPRYLIKTRGQQVTLSCSPISGHRSVSWYQQTPGQGLQFLFEYFSETQRNKGNFPGRFSGRQFSNSRSEMNVSTLELGDSALYLCASSSEEKLFFGSGTQLSVL.